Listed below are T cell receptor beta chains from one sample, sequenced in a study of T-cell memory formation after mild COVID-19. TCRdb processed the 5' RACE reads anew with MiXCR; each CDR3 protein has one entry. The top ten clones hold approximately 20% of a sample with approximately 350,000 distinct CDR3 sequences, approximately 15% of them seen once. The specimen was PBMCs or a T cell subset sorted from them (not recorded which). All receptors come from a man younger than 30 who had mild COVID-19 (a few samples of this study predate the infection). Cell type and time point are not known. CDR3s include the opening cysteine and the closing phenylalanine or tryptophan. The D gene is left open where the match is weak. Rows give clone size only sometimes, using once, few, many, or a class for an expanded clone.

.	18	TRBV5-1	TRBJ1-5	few	TGCGCCAGCAGCCGGAGGGGGGACGGAAGTTATAGCAATCAGCCCCAGCATTTT	CASSRRGDGSYSNQPQHF
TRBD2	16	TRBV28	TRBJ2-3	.	TGTGCCAGCAGTCCGTCTCGAGCGGGGGACACAGATACGCAGTATTTT	CASSPSRAGDTDTQYF
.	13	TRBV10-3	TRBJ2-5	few	TGTGCCACCATGGACGGAAGTCAAGAGACCCAGTACTTC	CATMDGSQETQYF
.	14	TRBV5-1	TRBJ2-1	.	TGCGCCAGCAGCTTGGGTCTGAGGGGCAATGAGCAGTTCTTC	CASSLGLRGNEQFF
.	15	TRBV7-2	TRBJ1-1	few	TGTGCCAGCAGCTTCTCCTATGTGGGAAACACTGAAGCTTTCTTT	CASSFSYVGNTEAFF
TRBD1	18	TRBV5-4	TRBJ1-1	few	TGTGCCAGCAGCTTCGCTCCGGGACAGGGAGGGATTTGGACTGAAGCTTTCTTT	CASSFAPGQGGIWTEAFF
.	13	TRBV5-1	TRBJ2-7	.	TGCGCCAGCAGCCCGGGACTGGGCTACGAGCAGTACTTC	CASSPGLGYEQYF
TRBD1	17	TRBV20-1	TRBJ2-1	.	TGCAGTGCATCGGGACAGGGGATTCTTGAACCCTTCAATGAGCAGTTCTTC	CSASGQGILEPFNEQFF
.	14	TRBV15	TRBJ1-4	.	TGTGCCACCAGCAGGGCCGCGGGCCCTGAAAAACTGTTTTTT	CATSRAAGPEKLFF
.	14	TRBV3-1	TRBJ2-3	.	TGTGCCAGCAGCCTAGGGGCCCCGAAAAATACGCAGTATTTT	CASSLGAPKNTQYF
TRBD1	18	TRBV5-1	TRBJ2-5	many	TGCGCCAGCAGCCTTGCGACGTACCGGGACAGGAGACAAGAGACCCAGTACTTC	CASSLATYRDRRQETQYF
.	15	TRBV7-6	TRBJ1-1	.	TGTGCCAGCAGCCCCGAGGGTGGGCGGGGAACTGAAGCTTTCTTT	CASSPEGGRGTEAFF
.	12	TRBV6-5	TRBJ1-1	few	TGTGCCAGCCGAGGGGGTTGGACTGAAGCTTTCTTT	CASRGGWTEAFF
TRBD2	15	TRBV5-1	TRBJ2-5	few	TGCGCCACCAAAACGGGACTAGCGGACCAAGAGACCCAGTACTTC	CATKTGLADQETQYF
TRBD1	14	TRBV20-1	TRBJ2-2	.	TGCAGTGCCCCAGACAGGGGGCCTTCCGGGGAGCTGTTTTTT	CSAPDRGPSGELFF
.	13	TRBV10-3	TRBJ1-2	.	TGTGCCATCAGGTCAGAGGACGCTCCTGGCTACACCTTC	CAIRSEDAPGYTF
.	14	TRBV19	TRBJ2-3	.	TGTGCCAGTAGCGACGCCGGGGTCACAGATACGCAGTATTTT	CASSDAGVTDTQYF
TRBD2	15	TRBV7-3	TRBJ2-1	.	TGTGCCAGCAGCTTACGCGGGGGGGCCGGCAATGAGCAGTTCTTC	CASSLRGGAGNEQFF
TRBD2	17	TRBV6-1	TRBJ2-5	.	TGTGCCAGCAGTGGGCCGTATGGCGGGGGGCGGCAAGAGACCCAGTACTTC	CASSGPYGGGRQETQYF
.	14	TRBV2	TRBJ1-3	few	TGTGCCACAAAAACCGGATTCTCTGGAAACACCATATATTTT	CATKTGFSGNTIYF
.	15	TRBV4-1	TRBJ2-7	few	TGCGCCAGCAGCCAAGGAGCTGGGGCCCTTTGGGAGCAGTACTTC	CASSQGAGALWEQYF
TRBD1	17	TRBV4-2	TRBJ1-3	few	TGTGCCAGCAGCCAATCAAACAGGGGGGCATCTGGAAACACCATATATTTT	CASSQSNRGASGNTIYF
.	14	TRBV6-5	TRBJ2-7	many	TGTGCCAGCAGTTACTCGAATCCAGGATACGAGCAGTACTTC	CASSYSNPGYEQYF
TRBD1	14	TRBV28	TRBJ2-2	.	TGTGCCAGCCTCCAGACAGGGGCGGCCGGGGAGCTGTTTTTT	CASLQTGAAGELFF
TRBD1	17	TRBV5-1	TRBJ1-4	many	TGCGCCAGCAGCCTGAACGCCCGACAGGGGCAAAATGAAAAACTGTTTTTT	CASSLNARQGQNEKLFF
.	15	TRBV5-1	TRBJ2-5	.	TGCGCCAGCAGCGGATGGGCCATGGGGTCAGAGACCCAGTACTTC	CASSGWAMGSETQYF
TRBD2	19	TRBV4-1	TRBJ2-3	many	TGCGCCAGCAGCCAAGATTCCCTAGCGGGGGCCTCCGGCACAGATACGCAGTATTTT	CASSQDSLAGASGTDTQYF
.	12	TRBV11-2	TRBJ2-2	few	TGTGCCAGCAGCGAGTATGGGGGCGAGCTGTTTTTT	CASSEYGGELFF
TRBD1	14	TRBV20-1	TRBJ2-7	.	TGCAGTGCCCCGGACAGGGAAAACCCCTACGAGCAGTACTTC	CSAPDRENPYEQYF
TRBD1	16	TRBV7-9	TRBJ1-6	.	TGTGCCAGCAGCTTGGGACAGAGCTCCTATAATTCACCCCTCCACTTT	CASSLGQSSYNSPLHF
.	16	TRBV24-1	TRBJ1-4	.	TGTGCCACCGGATTATTTTTACCTGCAACTAATGAAAAACTGTTTTTT	CATGLFLPATNEKLFF
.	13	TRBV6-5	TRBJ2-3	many	TGTGCCACCTCTTTGATTCGGGCCGGGACGCAGTATTTT	CATSLIRAGTQYF
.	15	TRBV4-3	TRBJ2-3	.	TGCGCCAGCAGCCAAGATCCATCGTCGGCAGATACGCAGTATTTT	CASSQDPSSADTQYF
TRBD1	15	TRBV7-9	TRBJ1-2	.	TGTGCCAGCAGCTTATGGGGACAGGGGGCAAAAGGCTACACCTTC	CASSLWGQGAKGYTF
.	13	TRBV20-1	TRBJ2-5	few	TGCAGTGCTAGATTTGAGGGGCAAGAGACCCAGTACTTC	CSARFEGQETQYF
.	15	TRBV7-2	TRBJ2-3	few	TGTGCCAGCAGGGAGGGATGGGGAGTCAGAGATACGCAGTATTTT	CASREGWGVRDTQYF
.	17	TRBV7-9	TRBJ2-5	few	TGTGCCAGCAGCTACCCTGAGTTTGAGGTAGCCCCGGGAGCCCAGTACTTC	CASSYPEFEVAPGAQYF
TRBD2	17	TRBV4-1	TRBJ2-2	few	TGCGCCAGCAGCCAACTCCTAGCGGGATTGGCCACCGGGGAGCTGTTTTTT	CASSQLLAGLATGELFF
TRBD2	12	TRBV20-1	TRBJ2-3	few	TGCAGTGCTAGATATAGCGGGGGGACGCAGTATTTT	CSARYSGGTQYF
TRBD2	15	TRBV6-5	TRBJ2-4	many	TGTGCCAGCAGATGGCGGGGGGGCTTTGGGGACATTCAGTACTTC	CASRWRGGFGDIQYF
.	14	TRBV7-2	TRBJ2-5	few	TGTGCCAGCAGCTTAGGAGGAAACCAAGAGACCCAGTACTTC	CASSLGGNQETQYF